The clone carrying this TCR beta chain has at least ten counts. The antigen is not known. The germline V and J ends were trimmed by 2 bases and 11 bases, with 14 bases remaining between them. This CDR3 region has 13 residues. Germline CDR1 KGHDR, CDR2 SFDVKD. There were TCR beta CDR3 regions amplified from RNA transcripts. The HTBI primer set was used in a first-round RT-PCR of the TCR CDR3. TCRdb re-called the multiplex PCR reads with MiXCR, one entry per CDR3 protein. This sample has hundreds of thousands of distinct CDR3 sequences, with around 24% found just once. These data originate in a study of T cells in Graves' hyperthyroidism and ophthalmopathy. In the study overall: Staff took peripheral blood when the initial diagnosis was made, before any treatment began.

General observations from the study: Prediction of ophthalmopathy progression came a median roughly 6.4 months pre-onset.

This chain joins TRBV24-1 and TRBJ1-1; possibly TRBD1 for D (5 bases). The clonotype was recovered from a woman under 40 with Graves' ophthalmopathy. The sample comprised blood. This chain's CDR3 is CATSDSLGPGAFF. The CDR3 nucleotides are TGTGCCACCAGTGATTCCTTAGGACCAGGGGCTTTCTTT.